The text below deals with one T cell receptor (beta chain). Its matching antigen is unknown. This sample stems from a study of somatic mutations in cytotoxic T cells in rheumatoid arthritis. TCRdb's copy holds only in-frame clones and misses some; the assay was immunoSEQ multiplex PCR. The table records about 17,000 clones, roughly 82% of them present only once. CDR3 length: 15 amino acids. Trimming removed 3 bases from V and 1 base from J, with 12 bases in between. The germline V gene encodes CDR1 SEHNR and CDR2 FQNEAQ (reference sequence). The CD4+ and CD8+ fractions came from positive magnetic bead selection and were purity-checked by flow cytometry. General study findings and limits: Clonality measured in CD8+ T cells did not differ significantly between rheumatoid arthritis patients and age-matched healthy controls. No multiple-comparison adjustment was applied to the slight TRBV07 underrepresentation in rheumatoid arthritis patients.

This sequence was found in an adult with rheumatoid arthritis. This rearrangement joins TRBV7-9 to TRBJ1-1, with a weak D call TRBD1 (5 bases). Sequenced: CD8+ T cells sorted from blood. CDR3 sequence reads: CASSFQGLRNTEAFF. In nucleotides, the CDR3 is TGTGCCAGCAGCTTTCAGGGCCTGAGGAACACTGAAGCTTTCTTT.